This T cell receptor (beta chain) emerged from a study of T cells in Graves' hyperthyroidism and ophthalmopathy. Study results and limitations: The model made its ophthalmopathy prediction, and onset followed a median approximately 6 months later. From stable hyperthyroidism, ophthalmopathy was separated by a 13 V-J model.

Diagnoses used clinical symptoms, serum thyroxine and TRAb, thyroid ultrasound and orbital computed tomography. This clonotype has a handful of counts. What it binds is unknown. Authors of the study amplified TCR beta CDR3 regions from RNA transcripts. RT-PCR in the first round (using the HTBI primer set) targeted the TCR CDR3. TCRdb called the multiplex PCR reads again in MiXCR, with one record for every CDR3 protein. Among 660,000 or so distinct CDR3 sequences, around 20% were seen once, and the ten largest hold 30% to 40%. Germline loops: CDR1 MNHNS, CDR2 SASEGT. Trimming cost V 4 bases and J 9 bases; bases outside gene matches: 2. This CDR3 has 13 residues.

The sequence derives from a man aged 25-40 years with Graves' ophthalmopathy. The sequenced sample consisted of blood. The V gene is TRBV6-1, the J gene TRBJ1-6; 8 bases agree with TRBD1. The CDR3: CASSGQGISPLHF. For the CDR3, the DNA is TGTGCCAGCAGTGGACAGGGGATTTCACCCCTCCACTTT.